The next 30 T cell receptor beta chains were all read from a single sample in a study of blood T cells in healthy people across ages. Primed by a sample-barcoded 5' primer and a J-beta primer mix, a second PCR proceeded for roughly 6 to 12 cycles. From the 5' RACE reads, TCRdb called clonotypes with MiXCR, one entry per CDR3 protein. The repertoire holds around 1,500,000 distinct CDR3 sequences, with under 30% as singletons. Sequencing input: blood. The receptors shown here come from a woman aged 25 to 39 in good health.

The chain is built from TRBV2 and TRBJ2-7, with D perhaps matching TRBD2 (6 bases). The V gene's germline CDR1 is SNHLY and CDR2 FYNNEI. The CDR3 totals 14 residues. Trimming pared 7 bases from V and 4 bases from J, leaving 17 bases between. The CDR3 loop is CASTQDAAGYEQYF. The CDR3 DNA is TGTGCCAGCACCCAGGACGCCGCGGGGTACGAGCAGTACTTC.

The CDR3 sequence is CASRFFSSYNEQYF. The CDR3, as DNA: TGCGCCAGCCGGTTCTTTAGCTCCTACAATGAGCAGTACTTC. The J gene is TRBJ2-7, the V gene TRBV10-2; D call uncertain. The V gene lost 8 bases and the J gene lost 7 bases, with 21 bases spanning the gap. The V gene's germline CDR1 is WSHSY and CDR2 SAAADI. This CDR3 contains 14 residues.

This clonotype was seen only a few times. The chain recombines TRBV4-3 with TRBJ1-1; D may be TRBD1 (5 bases). In germline, CDR1 is LGHNA, CDR2 YSLEER. This CDR3 comprises 11 residues. V was cut by 1 base and J by 10 bases, with 7 bases left in between. The CDR3 DNA reads as TGCGCCAGCAGCCAAGCTGGGGCAGCTTTCTTT. As protein: CASSQAGAAFF.

The rearrangement joins TRBV12-3 or TRBV12-4 to TRBJ2-1; TRBD1 aligns across 7 bases. The CDR3 spans 14 residues. Trimming at V came to 6 bases and at J to 9 bases, leaving 11 bases not matched to a gene. CDR3 loop: CASRLPRGQSEQFF. For the CDR3, the DNA is TGTGCCAGCAGGCTGCCGAGGGGGCAAAGTGAGCAGTTCTTC.

V is TRBV6-5 and J is TRBJ2-3; D possibly corresponds to TRBD2 (6 bases). Germline lookup yields CDR1 MNHEY and CDR2 SVGAGI. The CDR3 is 14 residues long. With 6 bases removed from V and 0 bases from J, the gap between germline ends came to 10 bases. CDR3 bases: TGTGCCAGCAGCTGGGGACTTAGCACAGATACGCAGTATTTT. Translating it yields CASSWGLSTDTQYF.

With respect to this clonotype: A much larger clone lies one base from this, so it may be a read error. The chain uses TRBV10-3 and TRBJ1-2; 9 bases map to TRBD1. This CDR3 is built from 14 residues. Germline CDR1 and CDR2: ENHRY and SYGVKD. V shed 3 bases and J 7 bases; nucleotides not matched to a gene: 6. Here the CDR3 reads CAISDGTGSCGYTF. The CDR3 region has the DNA TGTGCCATCAGTGATGGGACAGGGTCCTGTGGCTACACCTTC.

Notes on this clonotype: One end of the junction is discordant with germline, which a read error may explain. The chain carries TRBV12-3 or TRBV12-4 and TRBJ2-1; 13 nucleotides agree with TRBD2. The CDR3 loop spans 15 amino acids. CDR3 in amino acids: CAGGTSGVNYNDQFF. CDR3 nucleotide sequence: TGTGCCGGCGGGACTAGCGGGGTCAACTACAATGATCAGTTCTTC.

This clonotype was seen many times. The CDR3: CASSLGGTEKNIQYF. CDR3 in DNA: TGCGCCAGCAGCTTGGGCGGGACGGAAAAAAACATTCAGTACTTC. The V gene is TRBV5-1, the J gene TRBJ2-4; tentative D call: TRBD2 (6 bases). The length of the CDR3 is 15 residues. V was shortened by 0 bases and J by 4 bases, with 11 bases between the two germline ends. Germline CDR1 SGHRS, CDR2 YFSETQ.

Written as DNA, the CDR3 is TGTGCCAGCAGTCTGGGACAGGGGGGAAGGAATCAGCCCCAGCATTTT. It codes for CASSLGQGGRNQPQHF. The rearrangement links TRBV6-6 to TRBJ1-5; 11 bases line up with TRBD1. Germline V gives CDR1 MNHNY, CDR2 SVGAGI (reference sequence). The CDR3 consists of 16 residues. V lost 5 bases and J lost 4; bases outside the gene matches: 7.

V and J are TRBV2 and TRBJ2-5; 13 positions agree with TRBD2. This CDR3 spans 16 amino acids. Looked up from germline, CDR1 is SNHLY and CDR2 is FYNNEI. The trim removed 4 bases at V and 0 bases at J, leaving 2 bases unmatched. Here the CDR3 DNA reads TGTGCCAGCAGTGGGGGACTAGCGGGGTACCAAGAGACCCAGTACTTC. Translating it yields CASSGGLAGYQETQYF.

This clonotype was picked up a small number of times. This chain joins TRBV29-1 and TRBJ1-2; D is undetermined. The V gene's germline CDR1 is SQVTM and CDR2 ANQGSEA. V was clipped by 5 bases and J by 0 bases, with 10 bases between them. This CDR3 spans 13 amino acids. The CDR3 region is CSVQTGTNYGYTF. The CDR3 nucleotides read TGCAGCGTTCAGACGGGCACTAACTATGGCTACACCTTC.

Worth noting for this clonotype: This sequence may be a read error, since a much larger clone differs from it by one base. V usage is TRBV7-2 and J usage is TRBJ2-1; D may be TRBD2 (5 bases). The CDR3 is made up of 15 amino acids. Germline CDR1 and CDR2: SGHTA and FQGNSA. The DNA for the CDR3 is TGTGCCAGCAGCGTAGCCCGCTTGGCCGGGGATGAGCAGTTCTTC. This sequence encodes CASSVARLAGDEQFF.

This clonotype was counted a few times. The chain is built from TRBV7-6 and TRBJ2-5; D unclear. Germline V gene data show CDR1 as SGHVS and CDR2 as FNYEAQ. The CDR3 contains 14 residues. With 5 bases removed from V and 3 bases from J, the gap between germline ends came to 13 bases. CDR3 protein: CASSLTRSEETQYF. CDR3 bases: TGTGCCAGCAGCCTGACAAGGTCAGAAGAGACCCAGTACTTC.

This chain joins TRBV12-3 or TRBV12-4 and TRBJ2-3, with unresolved D. V lost 3 bases and J 2 bases, leaving 9 bases between the germline ends. The CDR3 length is 14 residues. The CDR3 sequence is CASSFLWVTDTQYF. DNA for the CDR3: TGTGCCAGCAGTTTTCTGTGGGTCACAGATACGCAGTATTTT.

The gene calls are TRBV6-6 and TRBJ2-3; a weak D match, TRBD2 (6 bases). Trimming took off 1 base at V and 8 bases at J, with 13 bases between the two ends. Per germline, CDR1 MNHNY and CDR2 SVGAGI (reference sequence). This CDR3 contains 14 residues. As DNA, the CDR3 is TGTGCCAGCAGTTACTACCCTAGCGACGGTACGCAGTATTTT. Translated, it gives CASSYYPSDGTQYF.

This clonotype was seen a few times. The CDR3 is CASSFGEGVETQYF. The CDR3 DNA is TGTGCCAGCAGCTTTGGGGAAGGAGTTGAGACCCAGTACTTC. The chain is built from TRBV11-2 and TRBJ2-5; D is unresolved. CDR3 length equals 14 residues. V gave up 3 bases and J gave up 5 bases, with 13 bases separating them. Germline V gene data show CDR1 as SGHAT and CDR2 as FQNNGV.

Ten or more counts support this clonotype. The chain has TRBV4-1 and TRBJ2-3; no clear D gene. Between the trimmed V and J ends, which lost 1 base and 0 bases, there was a span of 5 bases. CDR1 is MGHRA and CDR2 is YSYEKL in the germline V gene. The CDR3 has 14 amino acids. CDR3 sequence: CASSQGASTDTQYF. The CDR3 DNA sequence: TGCGCCAGCAGCCAAGGGGCGAGCACAGATACGCAGTATTTT.

This clonotype was detected only a few times. This chain links TRBV25-1 with TRBJ1-2; TRBD1 matches at 8 bases. Germline lookup yields CDR1 MGHDK and CDR2 SYGVNS. The CDR3 extends over 15 amino acids. V lost 3 bases, J lost 9 bases, and 12 bases stayed unmatched. The CDR3 DNA sequence: TGTGCCAGCAGTGATCTCCCCCGACAGGGGATGTGCTACACCTTC. Amino acids: CASSDLPRQGMCYTF.

This clonotype was seen a handful of times. The V and J genes are TRBV6-6 and TRBJ1-2; 7 bases align to TRBD1. Germline values: CDR1 MNHNY, CDR2 SVGAGI (reference sequence). This CDR3 spans 15 amino acids. V lost 6 bases to trimming and J lost 8 bases; unmatched junction nucleotides: 15. The CDR3 DNA follows: TGTGCCAGCAGAGACCCGGAGACAGGGCCCGACGGCTACACCTTC. Translation: CASRDPETGPDGYTF.

In this sample, this clonotype turned up a few times. The chain carries TRBV12-3 or TRBV12-4 and TRBJ2-5, with TRBD1 identical over 7 bases. Trimming took 7 bases from V and 5 from J; bases not matched to a gene: 10. The CDR3 totals 14 residues. As DNA, the CDR3 is TGTGCCAGCACCCATGACAGGGCCAGGGAGACCCAGTACTTC. This sequence encodes CASTHDRARETQYF.

V and J are TRBV5-5 and TRBJ2-1, with 8 bases identical to TRBD1. CDR3 length: 14 residues. Germline-derived CDR1 and CDR2 are SGHKS and YYEKEE (reference sequence). Trimming cost V 2 bases and J 6 bases; bases outside gene matches: 4. The CDR3 region has the DNA TGTGCCAGCAGCTTCAGGGGGCAAAGCAATGAGCAGTTCTTC. This gives the protein CASSFRGQSNEQFF.

This clonotype was detected a few times. The chain employs TRBV20-1 and TRBJ2-3, with TRBD2 as a possible D gene (6 bases). The ends were cut back, 4 bases at V and 2 bases at J, with 19 bases in the middle. The germline gives CDR1 DFQATT, CDR2 SNEGSKA (reference sequence). The CDR3 is 16 amino acids. CDR3 protein: CSATSIAGRHTDTQYF. The CDR3 region has the DNA TGCAGTGCTACCTCCATCGCGGGGCGACACACAGATACGCAGTATTTT.

The chain combines TRBV12-3 or TRBV12-4 with TRBJ2-1; TRBD2 matches 10 bases. Losses at the gene ends were 1 base for V and 7 bases for J; bases not matched to a gene: 10. The CDR3 has 17 amino acids. The CDR3 loop is CASSLGSLAGVGNEQFF. CDR3 bases: TGTGCCAGCAGTTTAGGTAGTCTAGCGGGAGTAGGGAATGAGCAGTTCTTC.

As regards this clonotype: A read error may be the cause here, since a much bigger clone is one base away. This chain joins TRBV6-5 and TRBJ2-1, with D maybe TRBD2 (5 bases). The length of the CDR3 is 15 residues. Germline CDR1 reads MNHEY; CDR2 reads SVGAGI. CDR3 residues: CASSYEGNSNNEQFF. CDR3 nucleotides: TGTGCCAGCAGTTACGAGGGTAACTCCAACAATGAGCAGTTCTTC.

This clonotype was seen many times. This sequence joins TRBV6-1 and TRBJ2-1, with 7 bases lining up with TRBD2. Trimming at V came to 5 bases and at J to 5 bases, leaving 3 bases not matched to a gene. There are 13 residues in the CDR3. CDR1 and CDR2 (germline): MNHNS, SASEGT. CDR3 protein: CASSSSGHNEQFF. The DNA of the CDR3 is TGTGCCAGCAGTTCTAGCGGACACAATGAGCAGTTCTTC.

This chain joins TRBV13 and TRBJ2-5; TRBD2 matches 9 bases. With 7 bases clipped from V and 4 bases from J, the junction kept 10 bases outside the gene matches. The length of the CDR3 is 15 residues. Germline CDR1 reads PRHDT; CDR2 reads FYEKMQ (reference sequence). For the CDR3, the DNA is TGTGCCAGCAACTTCGTCGCGGGGGGGCCAGAGACCCAGTACTTC. Amino acids: CASNFVAGGPETQYF.

This clonotype has a count of ten or more. V usage is TRBV24-1 and J usage is TRBJ1-4; D gene unclear. The CDR3 runs 14 residues. The germline CDR1 and CDR2 sequences are KGHDR and SFDVKD. V dropped 5 bases and J dropped 5 bases, with 11 bases sitting between them. CDR3 amino acids: CATSGGDLNEKLFF. CDR3 DNA: TGTGCCACCAGTGGAGGCGACTTGAATGAAAAACTGTTTTTT.

This clonotype was found a few times. The V gene is TRBV7-2, the J gene TRBJ1-6; D is uncertain. This CDR3 is 15 amino acids long. V lost 3 bases, J lost 7 bases, and 13 bases lay in between. Per germline, CDR1 SGHTA and CDR2 FQGNSA. CDR3 amino acids: CASSFETGINSPLHF. The CDR3 bases are TGTGCCAGCAGCTTCGAGACCGGGATAAATTCACCCCTCCACTTT.

Regarding this clonotype: One base away lies a much larger clone, so this may be a sequencing read error. The V gene is TRBV20-1, the J gene TRBJ2-7; 7 bases are shared with TRBD1. This CDR3 contains 11 residues. Germline V CDR1 and CDR2: DFQATT, SNEGSKA (reference sequence). Trimming cost V 5 bases and J 7 bases; bases outside gene matches: 5. This CDR3 is CSADRANEQYF. In DNA form, the CDR3 reads TGCAGTGCTGACAGGGCAAATGAGCAGTACTTC.

This clonotype was observed at least ten times. The chain links TRBV11-2 to TRBJ2-7; 9 bases align to TRBD2. The CDR3 totals 15 residues. Germline V gives CDR1 SGHAT, CDR2 FQNNGV. Trimming took 2 bases from V and 5 from J; bases not matched to a gene: 7. CDR3 sequence: CASSLLAGGFDEQYF. CDR3 in DNA: TGTGCCAGCAGCTTATTGGCGGGAGGGTTCGACGAGCAGTACTTC.